Sequencing of this T cell receptor (beta chain) was carried out in a study of T-cell reconstitution after alpha-beta-depleted transplantation in children. Unique molecular identifiers featured in how the TCRbeta library was prepared. TCRdb used MiXCR to reprocess the PCR reads, holding one entry per CDR3 protein. The data show 120,000 or so distinct CDR3 sequences, with approximately 10% seen just once and roughly 8% held by the top ten. This clonotype was counted many times. V dropped 4 bases and J dropped 1; count of bases not matched to a gene: 7. The CDR3 has 16 residues. The V gene's germline CDR1 is SGHTS and CDR2 YDEGEE.

The source material was PBMCs from the stem cell graft donor, sampled from the stem cell graft. The clonotype originates from a human donor who donated a stem cell graft to a child with acute lymphoblastic leukemia. J is TRBJ2-2 and V is TRBV5-8; TRBD1 matches at 7 bases. The CDR3 DNA reads as TGTGCCAGCAGCGCCCCAACAGGGGTGAACACCGGGGAGCTGTTTTTT. Protein product: CASSAPTGVNTGELFF.